This T cell receptor beta chain was retrieved from a study of molecular identifiers for immune sequencing clone quantification. General study points: In cases of identical TCR molecules sharing a barcode, highly expanded clone sizes could be underestimated. Whereas clones above 20 RNA copies held under 1% of naive-cell molecules, they held over 97% of effector molecules.

Previously described methods and listed TCR primers were employed for the bulk TCR libraries. Via MiXCR, TCRdb re-called the PCR reads, giving one row per CDR3 protein. The sample holds hundreds of thousands of distinct CDR3 sequences, 25% seen once. With RNA at 10%, 30% or 50%, naive CD8 libraries came from roughly 20,000 to 1,000,000 sorted cells. Worth noting for this clonotype: What it binds is not known.

This CDR3 spans 14 amino acids. V was shortened by 8 bases and J by 8 bases, with 19 bases between the two germline ends. Germline lookup yields CDR1 PRHDT and CDR2 FYEKMQ (reference sequence). Sequencing was done on a sample of naive CD8+ T cells from blood, with Jurkat cell RNA spiked in. Subset reported: FACS-sorted CD8+CD4-CCR7+CD45RA+ naive T cells. This chain links TRBV13 with TRBJ2-1; tentatively, D is TRBD2 (5 bases). This TCR derives from a human donor in good health. Some libraries in this study had Jurkat cell RNA spiked in. The CDR3 loop reads CASGLLGSRYEQFF. CDR3 in DNA: TGTGCCAGCGGACTCCTAGGGAGCAGGTATGAGCAGTTCTTC.